The 11 T cell receptor beta chains listed next were all sequenced from one sample in a study of shared clonotypes between healthy human individuals. Sequenced by immunoSEQ multiplex PCR; TCRdb stores in-frame clones only, minus some. This table has hundreds of thousands of clones, about 96% appearing once. The sample consisted of naive CD4+ T cells sorted from blood. Subset noted: CD45RA+ positively selected. These receptors were taken from a woman aged 30 to 39 in good health.

J is TRBJ2-7 and V is TRBV28; D remains ambiguous. Trimming took off 4 bases at V and 3 bases at J, with 7 bases between the two ends. This CDR3 region has 12 residues. Germline CDR1 and CDR2: MDHEN and SYDVKM. The CDR3: CASSSHNYEQYF. The DNA of the CDR3 is TGTGCCAGCAGTTCTCATAACTACGAGCAGTACTTC.

This rearrangement joins TRBV11-2 to TRBJ2-3; 13 nucleotides agree with TRBD2. V shed 5 bases, J shed 2 bases, and the junction held 7 bases outside the gene matches. Germline CDR1 reads SGHAT; CDR2 reads FQNNGV. CDR3 length: 17 amino acids. The CDR3, as DNA: TGTGCCAGCAGCGCCGGACTAGCGGGAGCCGACACAGATACGCAGTATTTT. Amino acids: CASSAGLAGADTDTQYF. Full variable domain (rest looked up from reference TRBV11-2 and TRBJ2-3): EAGVAQSPRYKIIEKRQSVAFWCNPISGHATLYWYQQILGQGPKLLIQFQNNGVVDDSQLPKDRFSAERLKGVDSTLKIQPAKLEDSAVYLCASSAGLAGADTDTQYFGPGTRLTVL.

Remarks on this clone: Other DNA sequences of this sample code for an identical CDR3. The rearrangement links TRBV18 to TRBJ1-1, with 7 bases identical to TRBD1. The V gene end was trimmed by 3 bases and the J gene end by 1 base; junction bases not matched to a gene: 2. CDR3 length: 14 residues. From germline, CDR1 is KGHSH and CDR2 LQKENI. Written as DNA, the CDR3 is TGTGCCAGCTCACCTGCAGGGGGGAACACTGAAGCTTTCTTT. It specifies CASSPAGGNTEAFF.

The chain employs TRBV28 and TRBJ1-2, with a possible D match to TRBD1 (6 bases). From germline, CDR1 is MDHEN and CDR2 SYDVKM. The CDR3 is 15 amino acids. V was pared by 5 bases and J by 2 bases, with 15 bases between. The CDR3 DNA follows: TGTGCCAGCAGTACTATGGACAGAGTCAACTATGGCTACACCTTC. Its protein is CASSTMDRVNYGYTF.

The J gene is TRBJ2-5, the V gene TRBV5-1; the match to TRBD1 covers 10 bases. CDR1 is SGHRS, CDR2 YFSETQ, per germline. This CDR3 is built from 16 residues. The V gene end was trimmed by 3 bases and the J gene end by 5 bases; junction bases not matched to a gene: 10. The CDR3 nucleotides are TGCGCCAGCAGCTGGCCCAGACAGGGGGCGCGGGAGACCCAGTACTTC. Protein: CASSWPRQGARETQYF.

The chain has TRBV7-8 and TRBJ2-1, with D hard to call. The CDR3 runs to 17 residues. Germline V gene data show CDR1 as SGHVS and CDR2 as FQNEAQ. Trimming left V 5 bases short and J 1 base short, with 18 bases between. The CDR3 reads CASSKSRDPLSYNEQFF. The CDR3 DNA follows: TGTGCCAGCAGCAAATCACGAGACCCCTTATCCTACAATGAGCAGTTCTTC.

This chain connects TRBV5-1 to TRBJ1-4; D call uncertain. This CDR3 has 18 residues. The germline V gene encodes CDR1 SGHRS and CDR2 YFSETQ. V lost 2 bases and J 0 bases, leaving 17 bases between the germline ends. The CDR3 DNA reads TGCGCCAGCAGCTTTAGAGGGCGCCGGAACACAACTAATGAAAAACTGTTTTTT. Translating gives CASSFRGRRNTTNEKLFF.

In nucleotides, the CDR3 is TGTGCCAGCATGGGACCTTATTCTCGGAATGAGCAGTTCTTC. Encoded protein: CASMGPYSRNEQFF. V gene TRBV6-1 combines with J gene TRBJ2-1, with D possibly being TRBD1 or TRBD2 (5 bases each). Germline V gene data show CDR1 as MNHNS and CDR2 as SASEGT. The CDR3 totals 14 residues. The ends were cut back, 7 bases at V and 7 bases at J, with 17 bases in the middle.

The V gene is TRBV11-3, the J gene TRBJ2-1; D could derive from TRBD1 or TRBD2 (5 bases each). The CDR3 is 14 amino acids. The V gene's germline CDR1 is SGHNT and CDR2 YENEEA. Trimming stripped 5 bases from V and 4 bases from J, with 12 bases between. The CDR3 here is CASSPGALYNEQFF. The CDR3 DNA reads TGTGCCAGCAGCCCCGGGGCCCTTTACAATGAGCAGTTCTTC.

This sequence joins TRBV7-2 and TRBJ1-5, with D possibly TRBD1 on 6 matching bases. Trimming left V 6 bases short and J 5 bases short, with 17 bases between. CDR3 size: 15 residues. Germline loops: CDR1 SGHTA, CDR2 FQGNSA. The CDR3 coding sequence is TGTGCCAGCAGTTCACAGGGAGGGGTGGATCAGCCCCAGCATTTT. This translates into CASSSQGGVDQPQHF.

This chain links TRBV6-4 with TRBJ2-5; TRBD2 might be the D (5 bases). Trimming took 5 bases from V and 4 from J, leaving 11 bases between them. CDR1 and CDR2 (germline): MRHNA, SNTAGT. The CDR3 loop spans 13 amino acids. CDR3 region: CASSRETGETQYF. In DNA, the CDR3 is TGTGCCAGCAGTCGGGAAACGGGAGAGACCCAGTACTTC.